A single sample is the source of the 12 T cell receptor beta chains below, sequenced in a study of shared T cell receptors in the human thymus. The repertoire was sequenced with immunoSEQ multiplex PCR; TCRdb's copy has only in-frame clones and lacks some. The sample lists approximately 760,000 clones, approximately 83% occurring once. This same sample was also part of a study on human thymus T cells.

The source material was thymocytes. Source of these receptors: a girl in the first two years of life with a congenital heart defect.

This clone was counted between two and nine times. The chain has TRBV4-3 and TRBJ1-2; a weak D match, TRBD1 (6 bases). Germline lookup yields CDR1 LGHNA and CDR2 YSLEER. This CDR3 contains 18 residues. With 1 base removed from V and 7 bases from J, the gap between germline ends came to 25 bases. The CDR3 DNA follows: TGCGCCAGCAGCCAAGGGTCCCAGGGGTCTCACCCCAGCAGTGGCTACACCTTC. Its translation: CASSQGSQGSHPSSGYTF.

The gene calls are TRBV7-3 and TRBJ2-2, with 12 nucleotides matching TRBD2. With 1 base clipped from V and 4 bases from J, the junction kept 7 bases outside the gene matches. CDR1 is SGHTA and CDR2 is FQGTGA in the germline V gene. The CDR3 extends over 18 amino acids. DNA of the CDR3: TGTGCCAGCAGCTTAAAGCTAGCGGGGGGGCCGGTCACCGGGGAGCTGTTTTTT. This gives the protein CASSLKLAGGPVTGELFF.

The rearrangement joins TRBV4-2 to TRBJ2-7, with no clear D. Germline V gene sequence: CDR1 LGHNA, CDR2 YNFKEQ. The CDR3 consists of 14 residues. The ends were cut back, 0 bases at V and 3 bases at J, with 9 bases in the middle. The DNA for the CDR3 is TGTGCCAGCAGCCAAGATTTATCCGGCTACGAGCAGTACTTC. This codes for CASSQDLSGYEQYF.

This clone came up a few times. As DNA, the CDR3 is TGTGCCTGGAGTGTAACCCGGGACAGGACAAGCTATGGCTACACCTTC. This codes for CAWSVTRDRTSYGYTF. The chain employs TRBV30 and TRBJ1-2; 8 positions match TRBD1. Germline CDR1 GTSNPN, CDR2 SVGIG (reference sequence). Unmatched junction bases numbered 10, after V lost 0 bases and J lost 4 bases. The CDR3 loop spans 16 amino acids. The full variable domain, its missing parts supplied by reference TRBV30 and TRBJ1-2, is SQTIHQWPATLVQPVGSPLSLECTVEGTSNPNLYWYRQAAGRGLQLLFYSVGIGQISSEVPQNLSASRPQDRQFILSSKKLLLSDSGFYLCAWSVTRDRTSYGYTFGSGTRLTVV.

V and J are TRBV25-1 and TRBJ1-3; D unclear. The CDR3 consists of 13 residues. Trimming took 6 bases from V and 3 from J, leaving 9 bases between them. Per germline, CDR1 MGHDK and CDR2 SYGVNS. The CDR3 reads CASRTPSGNTIYF. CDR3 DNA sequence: TGTGCCAGCAGGACTCCGAGTGGAAACACCATATATTTT.

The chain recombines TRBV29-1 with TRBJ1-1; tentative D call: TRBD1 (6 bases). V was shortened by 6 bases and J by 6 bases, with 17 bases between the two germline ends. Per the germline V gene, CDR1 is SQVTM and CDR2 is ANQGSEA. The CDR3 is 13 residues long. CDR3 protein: CSVQEPGVPEAFF. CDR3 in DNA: TGCAGCGTACAAGAGCCAGGGGTCCCTGAAGCTTTCTTT.

The CDR3 here is CASSPPNWGRGNTGELFF. The CDR3 nucleotides are TGTGCCAGCAGCCCCCCAAATTGGGGCAGGGGGAACACCGGGGAGCTGTTTTTT. The J gene is TRBJ2-2, the V gene TRBV5-6; D may be TRBD1 (6 bases). This CDR3 region has 18 residues. Germline V gene lookup returns CDR1 SGHDT and CDR2 YYEEEE. V lost 4 bases and J lost 1, with 20 bases in between.

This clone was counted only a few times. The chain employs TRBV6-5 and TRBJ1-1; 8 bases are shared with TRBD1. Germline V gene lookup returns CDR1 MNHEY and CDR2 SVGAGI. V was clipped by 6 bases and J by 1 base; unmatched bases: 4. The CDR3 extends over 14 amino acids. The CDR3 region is CASSPGTGNTEAFF. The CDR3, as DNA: TGTGCCAGCAGCCCCGGGACAGGGAACACTGAAGCTTTCTTT.

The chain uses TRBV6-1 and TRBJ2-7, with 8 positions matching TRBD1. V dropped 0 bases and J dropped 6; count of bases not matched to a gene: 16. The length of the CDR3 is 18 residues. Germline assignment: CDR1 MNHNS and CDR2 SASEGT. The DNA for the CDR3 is TGTGCCAGCAGTGAAGCTGGGAAGGGCGAGGACAGGGCATGCGAGCAGTACTTC. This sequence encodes CASSEAGKGEDRACEQYF.

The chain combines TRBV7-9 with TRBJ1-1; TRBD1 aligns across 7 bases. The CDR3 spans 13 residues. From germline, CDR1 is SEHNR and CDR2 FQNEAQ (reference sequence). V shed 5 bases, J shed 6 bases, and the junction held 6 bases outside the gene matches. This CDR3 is CASSDRDLAEAFF. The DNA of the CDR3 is TGTGCCAGCAGCGACAGGGATTTGGCTGAAGCTTTCTTT.

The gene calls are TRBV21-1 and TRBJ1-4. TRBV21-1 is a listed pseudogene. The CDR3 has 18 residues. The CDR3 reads CASSRPGGADPIGEKLFF. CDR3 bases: TGTGCCAGCAGCCGCCCCGGGGGGGCAGATCCCATTGGTGAAAAACTGTTTTTT.

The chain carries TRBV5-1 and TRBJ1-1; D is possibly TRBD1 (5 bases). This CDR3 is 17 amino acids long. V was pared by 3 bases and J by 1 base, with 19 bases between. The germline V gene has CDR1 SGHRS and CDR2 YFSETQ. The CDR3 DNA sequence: TGCGCCAGCAGCTCACGAGCGATGGGACTTGGGAACACTGAAGCTTTCTTT. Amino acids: CASSSRAMGLGNTEAFF.